This T cell receptor (beta chain) was identified during a study of cytomegalovirus exposure and HLA in healthy donors. Amplification used 60 Vbeta primers and 13 Jbeta primers. Per the original methods: Counted up in a later analysis, unique TCR beta chains came to about 83 million, with around 11 million shared. The table came from immunoSEQ multiplex PCR; TCRdb's copy has only in-frame clones and leaves some out. V, J and clone size were drawn from that table, and D and trimming were deduced from the DNA. The sample consists of 200,000 or so clones, approximately 82% of them appearing once. This clone was recorded only once. Its cognate antigen is unknown. Trimming removed 0 bases from V and 4 bases from J; junction bases left unmatched: 9. The CDR3 contains 16 residues. CDR1 is SQVTM and CDR2 is ANQGSEA in the germline V gene. Study results and caveats: Sequences of the TCR beta chain were said to predict the HLA-A and HLA-B alleles of most subjects accurately. The study designated 150 to 200 TCR beta chains cytomegalovirus-associated.

The V gene is TRBV29-1, the J gene TRBJ1-2, with TRBD1 matching over 9 bases. The sequence came from a young man in good health and CMV-seronegative. The source material was PBMCs. The CDR3 sequence is CSVEDIEGTGSYGYTF. CDR3 bases: TGCAGCGTTGAAGATATAGAGGGGACAGGGTCCTATGGCTACACCTTC.